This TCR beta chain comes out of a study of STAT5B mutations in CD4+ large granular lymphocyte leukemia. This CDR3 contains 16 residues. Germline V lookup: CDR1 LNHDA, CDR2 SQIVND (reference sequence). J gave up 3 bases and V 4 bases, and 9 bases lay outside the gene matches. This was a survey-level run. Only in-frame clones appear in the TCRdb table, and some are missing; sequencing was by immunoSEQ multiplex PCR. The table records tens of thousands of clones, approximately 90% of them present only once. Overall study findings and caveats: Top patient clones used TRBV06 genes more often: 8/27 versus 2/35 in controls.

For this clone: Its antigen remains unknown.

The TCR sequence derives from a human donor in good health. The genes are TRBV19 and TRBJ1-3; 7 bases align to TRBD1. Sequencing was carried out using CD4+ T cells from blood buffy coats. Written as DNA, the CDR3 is TGTGCCAGTAGTACCCAGACAGGGCTACGTGGAAACACCATATATTTT. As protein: CASSTQTGLRGNTIYF.